The clone carrying this TCR beta chain was seen ten or more times. Priming with a constant-region primer yielded TCR beta cDNA from 450 to 600 ng total RNA. Investigators got TCR beta libraries out of three nested multiplex PCR rounds, done with slightly modified ARM-PCR. TRBV1-TRBV30 forward primers paired with a C-beta reverse primer were used in the first two PCR rounds, which ran around 10 cycles each. TCRdb reanalysed the multiplex PCR reads using MiXCR and keeps one entry per CDR3 protein. The sample has roughly 78,000 distinct CDR3 sequences; about 70% are singletons. The V end was cut by 0 bases, the J end by 5 bases, with 13 bases between. The germline CDR1 and CDR2 sequences are MNHNS and SASEGT. This CDR3 region has 15 residues. The data are from a study of tumor-infiltrating lymphocytes in primary liver carcinoma. Between roughly 20 and 31 mg of unsorted bulk tissue served as the source from which RNA and DNA were co-extracted.

The receptor was derived from a woman between 55 and 75 years old with primary liver carcinoma and hepatitis B virus infection. Sequenced input: liver tumor tissue from sampling region 4. As to subset: tumor region T4, right-lateral pole. V usage is TRBV6-1 and J usage is TRBJ2-5; tentatively, D is TRBD1 (6 bases). This CDR3 reads CASSEARTATETQYF. The CDR3 nucleotides are TGTGCCAGCAGTGAAGCGAGGACAGCAACCGAGACCCAGTACTTC.